The sequence of this T cell receptor (beta chain) was determined in a study of OX40 agonist ivuxolimab in advanced cancers. Study-wide results and caveats: The authors did not determine the antigen specificity of the expanded peripheral T cells. Clonal expansion was seen in CD4+ and CD8+ blood T cells by week 6 at 0.1 to 3.0 mg/kg.

For this clone: Its specificity is unknown.

V gave up 0 bases and J gave up 5 bases, with 15 bases separating them. CDR1 and CDR2 (germline): SGDLS, YYNGEE. The CDR3 extends over 15 amino acids. Generated by immunoSEQ multiplex PCR, the TCRdb table keeps only in-frame clones and is missing some. The sample lists tens of thousands of clones; around nine tenths were seen once. The source material was CD4+ or CD8+ T cells sorted from blood, sampled in a trial of the OX40 agonist ivuxolimab. This receptor was identified in an adult with an advanced solid tumor such as melanoma, head and neck, liver or kidney cancer. The V and J genes are TRBV9 and TRBJ2-7; D may correspond to TRBD1 or TRBD2 (5 bases each). CDR3: CASSVAGQGSDEQYF. CDR3 coding DNA: TGTGCCAGCAGCGTAGCGGGGCAGGGATCCGACGAGCAGTACTTC.